Sequencing of this T cell receptor beta chain was carried out in a study of T-cell memory formation after mild COVID-19. Study-level findings and limits: Shrinking CD4+ clones resided mostly in CM and EM, and CD8+ ones in EMRA.

The CDR3 runs to 15 residues. In germline, CDR1 is MNHNS, CDR2 SASEGT. As to this clonotype: Antigen specificity is unknown. An end of the junction differs from the germline gene, which may be a read error.

MiXCR, run by TCRdb on the 5' RACE reads, gives a single entry per CDR3 protein. Here the sample spans 350,000 to 400,000 distinct CDR3 sequences, around 21% being singletons. The clonotype comes from an adult woman who had mild COVID-19 (a few samples of this study predate the infection). Cell type and time point are not known. The material sequenced was PBMCs or a T cell subset sorted from them (not recorded which). This chain links TRBV6-1 with TRBJ1-1; maybe TRBD1 (6 bases). Here the CDR3 DNA reads TGTGCCAGCACTGAAGATTGGGGGCACGGCACTGAAGCTTTCTTT. This gives the protein CASTEDWGHGTEAFF.